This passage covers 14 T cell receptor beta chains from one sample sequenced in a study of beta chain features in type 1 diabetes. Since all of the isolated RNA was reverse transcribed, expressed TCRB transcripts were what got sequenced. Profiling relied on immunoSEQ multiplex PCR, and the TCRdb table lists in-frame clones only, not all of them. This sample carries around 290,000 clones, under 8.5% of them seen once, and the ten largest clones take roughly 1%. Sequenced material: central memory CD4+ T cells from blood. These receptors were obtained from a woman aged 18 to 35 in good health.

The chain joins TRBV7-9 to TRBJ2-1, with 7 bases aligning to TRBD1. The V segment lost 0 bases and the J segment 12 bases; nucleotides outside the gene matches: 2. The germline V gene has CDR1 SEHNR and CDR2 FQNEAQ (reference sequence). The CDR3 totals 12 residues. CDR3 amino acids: CASSLADRTQFF. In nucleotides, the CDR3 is TGTGCCAGCAGCTTAGCGGACAGGACGCAGTTCTTC.

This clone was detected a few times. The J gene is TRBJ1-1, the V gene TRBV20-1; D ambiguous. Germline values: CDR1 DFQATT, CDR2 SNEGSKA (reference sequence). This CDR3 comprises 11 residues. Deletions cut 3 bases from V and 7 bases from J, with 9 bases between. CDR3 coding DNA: TGCAGTGCTAGCCAGGACGGTGAAGCTTTCTTT. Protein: CSASQDGEAFF.

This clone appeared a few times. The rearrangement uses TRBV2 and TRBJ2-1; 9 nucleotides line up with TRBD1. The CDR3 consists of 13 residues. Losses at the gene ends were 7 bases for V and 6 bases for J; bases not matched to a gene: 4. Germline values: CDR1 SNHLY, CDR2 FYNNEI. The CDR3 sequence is CASKGTGLNEQFF. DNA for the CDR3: TGTGCCAGCAAAGGGACAGGGCTCAATGAGCAGTTCTTC.

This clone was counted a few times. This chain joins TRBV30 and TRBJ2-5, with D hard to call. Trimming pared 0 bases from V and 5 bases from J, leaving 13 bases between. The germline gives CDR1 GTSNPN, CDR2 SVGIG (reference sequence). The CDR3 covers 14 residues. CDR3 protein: CAWSVGVEVETQYF. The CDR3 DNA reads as TGTGCCTGGAGTGTAGGTGTCGAGGTGGAGACCCAGTACTTC.

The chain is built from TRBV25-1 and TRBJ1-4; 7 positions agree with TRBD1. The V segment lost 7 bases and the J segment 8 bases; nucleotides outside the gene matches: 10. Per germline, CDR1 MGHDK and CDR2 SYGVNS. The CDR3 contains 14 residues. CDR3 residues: CASTLTGAGEKLFF. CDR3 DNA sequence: TGTGCCAGCACCCTAACAGGGGCGGGGGAAAAACTGTTTTTT. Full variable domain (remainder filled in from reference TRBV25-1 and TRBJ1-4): EADIYQTPRYLVIGTGKKITLECSQTMGHDKMYWYQQDPGMELHLIHYSYGVNSTEKGDLSSESTVSRIRTEHFPLTLESARPSHTSQYLCASTLTGAGEKLFFGSGTQLSVL.

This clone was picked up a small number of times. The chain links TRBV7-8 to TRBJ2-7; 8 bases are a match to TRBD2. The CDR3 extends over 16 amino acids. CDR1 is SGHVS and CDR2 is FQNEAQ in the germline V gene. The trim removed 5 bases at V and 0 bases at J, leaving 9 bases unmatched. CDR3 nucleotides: TGTGCCAGCAGCCCCCGGGGCGGGAGGATCTCCTACGAGCAGTACTTC. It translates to CASSPRGGRISYEQYF.

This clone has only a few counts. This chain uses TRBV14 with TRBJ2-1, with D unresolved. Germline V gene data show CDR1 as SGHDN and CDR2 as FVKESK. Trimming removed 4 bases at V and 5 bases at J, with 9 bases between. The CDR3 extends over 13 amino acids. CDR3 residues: CASSPQLNNEQFF. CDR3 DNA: TGTGCCAGCAGCCCCCAACTCAACAATGAGCAGTTCTTC.

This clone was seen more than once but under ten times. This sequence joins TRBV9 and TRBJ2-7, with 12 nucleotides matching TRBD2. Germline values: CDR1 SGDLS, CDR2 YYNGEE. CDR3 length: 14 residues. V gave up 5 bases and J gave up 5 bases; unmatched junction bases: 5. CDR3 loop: CASRRTSGNHEQYF. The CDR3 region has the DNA TGTGCCAGCAGGAGGACTAGCGGGAATCACGAGCAGTACTTC. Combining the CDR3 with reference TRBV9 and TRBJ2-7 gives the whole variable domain DSGVTQTPKHLITATGQRVTLRCSPRSGDLSVYWYQQSLDQGLQFLIQYYNGEERAKGNILERFSAQQFPDLHSELNLSSLELGDSALYFCASRRTSGNHEQYFGPGTRLTVT.

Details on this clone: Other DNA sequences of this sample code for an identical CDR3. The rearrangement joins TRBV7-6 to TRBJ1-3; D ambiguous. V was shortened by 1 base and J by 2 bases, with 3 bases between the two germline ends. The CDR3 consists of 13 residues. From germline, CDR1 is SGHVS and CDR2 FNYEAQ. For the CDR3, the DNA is TGTGCCAGCAGCTTAGGGGCTGGAAACACCATATATTTT. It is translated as CASSLGAGNTIYF. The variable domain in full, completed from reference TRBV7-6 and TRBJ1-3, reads GAGVSQSPRYKVTKRGQDVALRCDPISGHVSLYWYRQALGQGPEFLTYFNYEAQQDKSGLPNDRFSAERPEGSISTLTIQRTEQRDSAMYRCASSLGAGNTIYFGEGSWLTVV.

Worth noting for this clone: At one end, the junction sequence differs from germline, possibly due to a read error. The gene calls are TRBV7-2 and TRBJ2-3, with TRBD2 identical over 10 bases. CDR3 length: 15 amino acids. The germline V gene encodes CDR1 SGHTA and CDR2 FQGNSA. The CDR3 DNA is TGTGCCAGCAGCCTAGCGGGGGCGACTACAGATACGCAGTATTTT. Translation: CASSLAGATTDTQYF. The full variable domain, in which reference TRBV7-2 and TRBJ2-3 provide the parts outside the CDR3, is GAGVSQSPSNKVTEKGKDVELRCDPISGHTALYWYRQSLGQGLEFLIYFQGNSAPDKSGLPSDRFSAERTGGSVSTLTIQRTQQEDSAVYLCASSLAGATTDTQYFGPGTRLTVL.

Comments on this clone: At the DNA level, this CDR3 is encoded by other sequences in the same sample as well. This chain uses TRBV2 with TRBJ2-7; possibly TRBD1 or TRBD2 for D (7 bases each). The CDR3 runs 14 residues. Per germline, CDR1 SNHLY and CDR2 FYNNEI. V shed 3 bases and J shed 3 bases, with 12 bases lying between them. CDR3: CASSEQGEGYEQYF. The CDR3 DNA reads TGTGCCAGCAGTGAGCAGGGGGAGGGCTACGAGCAGTACTTC.

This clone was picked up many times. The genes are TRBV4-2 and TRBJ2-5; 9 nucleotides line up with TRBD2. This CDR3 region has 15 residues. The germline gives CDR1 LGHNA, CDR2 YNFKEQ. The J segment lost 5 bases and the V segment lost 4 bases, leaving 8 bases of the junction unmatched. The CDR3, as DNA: TGTGCCAGCAGCCGTATAGCGGGAGCGGAGGAGACCCAGTACTTC. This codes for CASSRIAGAEETQYF.

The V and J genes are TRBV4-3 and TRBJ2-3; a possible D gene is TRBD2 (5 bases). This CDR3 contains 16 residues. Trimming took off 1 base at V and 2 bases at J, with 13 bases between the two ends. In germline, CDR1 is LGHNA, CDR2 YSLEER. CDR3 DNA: TGCGCCAGCAGCCAAGGGTGGCTGACTAACACAGATACGCAGTATTTT. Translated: CASSQGWLTNTDTQYF.

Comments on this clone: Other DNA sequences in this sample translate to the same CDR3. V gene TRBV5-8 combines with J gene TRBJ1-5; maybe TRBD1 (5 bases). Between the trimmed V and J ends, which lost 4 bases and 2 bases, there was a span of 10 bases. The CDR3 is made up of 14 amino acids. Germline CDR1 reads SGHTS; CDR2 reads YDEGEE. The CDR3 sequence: CASSLVGGNQPQHF. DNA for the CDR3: TGTGCCAGCAGCCTGGTAGGGGGCAATCAGCCCCAGCATTTT. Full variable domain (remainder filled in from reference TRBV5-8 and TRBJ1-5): EAGVTQSPTHLIKTRGQQATLRCSPISGHTSVYWYQQALGLGLQFLLWYDEGEERNRGNFPPRFSGRQFPNYSSELNVNALELEDSALYLCASSLVGGNQPQHFGDGTRLSIL.